What follows are 22 T cell receptor beta chains derived from one specimen sequenced in a study of memory B cells and T cells in multiple sclerosis. Some clones are missing from TCRdb's copy, which holds only in-frame ones; the method was immunoSEQ multiplex PCR. Of 620 or so clones in the sample, 81% were seen once. Sequenced sample: brain tissue. The receptors come from a human donor with multiple sclerosis.

The CDR3 reads CASSLITAGAYEQYF. CDR3 nucleotide sequence: TGTGCCAGCAGTTTAATTACTGCGGGAGCCTACGAGCAGTACTTC. The chain joins TRBV28 to TRBJ2-7, with 7 bases that match TRBD2. V lost 2 bases, J lost 2 bases, and 6 bases stayed unmatched. Germline CDR1 MDHEN, CDR2 SYDVKM. The CDR3 is 15 residues long.

V is TRBV14 and J is TRBJ2-5; D may correspond to TRBD1 or TRBD2 (5 bases each). Germline V gene lookup returns CDR1 SGHDN and CDR2 FVKESK. Trimming removed 1 base at V and 1 base at J, with 13 bases between. The length of the CDR3 is 16 residues. The CDR3 reads CASSQGPGTVQETQYF. Here the CDR3 DNA reads TGTGCCAGCAGCCAAGGCCCGGGGACCGTCCAAGAGACCCAGTACTTC.

The rearrangement uses TRBV6-1 and TRBJ2-3; perhaps TRBD1 as D (6 bases). With 3 bases removed from V and 5 bases from J, the gap between germline ends came to 24 bases. The V gene's germline CDR1 is MNHNS and CDR2 SASEGT. The CDR3 covers 18 residues. In DNA form, the CDR3 reads TGTGCCAGCAGTGAGAGAATTGGGGGTTCCCCGACAGGAGATACGCAGTATTTT. This translates into CASSERIGGSPTGDTQYF.

This clone is hyperexpanded in the sample. This chain joins TRBV23-1 and TRBJ1-5; D gene uncertain. TRBV23-1 is designated an ORF whose function remains uncertain. CDR3 size: 15 residues. Trimming stripped 7 bases from V and 3 bases from J, with 16 bases between. The CDR3 nucleotides are TGCGCCAGCAATCATGCTTGGGTTTCCAATCAGCCCCAGCATTTT. It encodes CASNHAWVSNQPQHF.

This rearrangement joins TRBV5-1 to TRBJ2-5; 11 positions match TRBD2. Germline V CDR1 and CDR2: SGHRS, YFSETQ. The junction had 3 bases not matched to a gene; V was cut back by 5 bases and J by 0 bases. The CDR3 sequence is 15 residues long. CDR3 region: CASRRLAGNQETQYF. CDR3 nucleotides: TGCGCCAGCAGACGACTAGCGGGGAACCAAGAGACCCAGTACTTC.

Note on this clone: The same CDR3 is also encoded by other DNA sequences in this sample. The V and J genes are TRBV10-3 and TRBJ2-6, with D tentatively TRBD2 (7 bases). V lost 11 bases and J 4 bases, leaving 21 bases between the germline ends. Germline CDR1 and CDR2: ENHRY and SYGVKD. The CDR3 runs 16 residues. This CDR3 is CAYRGEAGAGANVLTF. The CDR3 region has the DNA TGTGCCTATCGGGGGGAGGCGGGGGCGGGGGCCAACGTCCTGACTTTC.

V and J are TRBV19 and TRBJ1-5, with a weak D call TRBD1 (6 bases). Germline-derived CDR1 and CDR2 are LNHDA and SQIVND (reference sequence). V was cut by 3 bases and J by 3 bases, with 15 bases left in between. The CDR3 has 16 amino acids. The DNA of the CDR3 is TGTGCCAGTAGTATCGTCCGACAGGCCTTCAATCAGCCCCAGCATTTT. It is translated as CASSIVRQAFNQPQHF.

The rearrangement links TRBV19 to TRBJ2-2; D is undetermined. The germline CDR1 and CDR2 sequences are LNHDA and SQIVND (reference sequence). The CDR3 has 13 residues. V lost 6 bases to trimming and J lost 1 base, with 6 bases between them. CDR3 sequence: CASRVENTGELFF. CDR3 DNA sequence: TGTGCCAGTAGGGTCGAGAACACCGGGGAGCTGTTTTTT.

The chain combines TRBV28 with TRBJ1-1; 9 bases fit TRBD1. CDR1 is MDHEN, CDR2 SYDVKM, per germline. This CDR3 region has 16 residues. J lost 2 bases, V lost 5 bases, and 9 bases had no gene match. The CDR3 sequence: CASSPQTGGGNTEAFF. In nucleotides, the CDR3 is TGTGCCAGCAGTCCTCAGACAGGGGGGGGCAACACTGAAGCTTTCTTT.

The chain recombines TRBV28 with TRBJ1-6; D possibly corresponds to TRBD1 (5 bases). V shed 5 bases and J shed 7 bases, with 12 bases lying between them. This CDR3 contains 14 residues. CDR1 is MDHEN, CDR2 SYDVKM, per germline. CDR3 nucleotide sequence: TGTGCCAGCAGTCTGGGGGTGGGGAATTCACCCCTCCACTTT. Translating gives CASSLGVGNSPLHF. Full variable domain (rest looked up from reference TRBV28 and TRBJ1-6): DVKVTQSSRYLVKRTGEKVFLECVQDMDHENMFWYRQDPGLGLRLIYFSYDVKMKEKGDIPEGYSVSREKKERFSLILESASTNQTSMYLCASSLGVGNSPLHFGNGTRLTVT.

The chain combines TRBV7-8 with TRBJ2-6; D is uncertain. The CDR3 runs to 17 residues. Deletions cut 5 bases from V and 5 bases from J, with 19 bases between. Germline V lookup: CDR1 SGHVS, CDR2 FQNEAQ. The chain's CDR3 is CASSTRSPQSRANVLTF. The CDR3 DNA is TGTGCCAGCAGCACCAGATCCCCACAAAGTCGGGCCAACGTCCTGACTTTC. Combining the CDR3 with reference TRBV7-8 and TRBJ2-6 gives the whole variable domain GAGVSQSPRYKVAKRGQDVALRCDPISGHVSLFWYQQALGQGPEFLTYFQNEAQLDKSGLPSDRFFAERPEGSVSTLKIQRTQQEDSAVYLCASSTRSPQSRANVLTFGAGSRLTVL.

The rearrangement joins TRBV19 to TRBJ1-6, with 9 bases identical to TRBD1. Trimming at V came to 6 bases and at J to 6 bases, leaving 9 bases not matched to a gene. Germline CDR1 LNHDA, CDR2 SQIVND (reference sequence). CDR3 size: 16 residues. CDR3 DNA sequence: TGTGCCAGTAGCCGGGACAGGGTCGGCGGTAATTCACCCCTCCACTTT. This encodes CASSRDRVGGNSPLHF.

This chain connects TRBV11-3 to TRBJ1-2, with unresolved D. Looked up from germline, CDR1 is SGHNT and CDR2 is YENEEA. This CDR3 is built from 13 residues. V lost 2 bases, J lost 8 bases, and 12 bases lay in between. CDR3 nucleotide sequence: TGTGCCAGCAGCTTATTTAGGGCGGGCGGCTACACCTTC. Protein product: CASSLFRAGGYTF.

V is TRBV27 and J is TRBJ2-3; D gene unclear. This CDR3 contains 14 residues. V lost 6 bases and J 11 bases, leaving 21 bases between the germline ends. Looked up from germline, CDR1 is MNHEY and CDR2 is SMNVEV (reference sequence). Here the CDR3 DNA reads TGTGCCAGCAGACACCCGACGCCATCCCAAGGGCAGTATTTT. Protein: CASRHPTPSQGQYF.

V usage is TRBV5-1 and J usage is TRBJ1-2, with D unresolved. Germline V gene data show CDR1 as SGHRS and CDR2 as YFSETQ. This CDR3 has 15 residues. With 5 bases removed from V and 4 bases from J, the gap between germline ends came to 18 bases. The CDR3 sequence: CASRTDVGGFYGYTF. CDR3 sequence (DNA): TGCGCCAGCAGAACGGACGTGGGAGGGTTCTATGGCTACACCTTC.

The chain links TRBV21-1 to TRBJ2-1; the table assigns TRBD2, which was not confirmed against the DNA. TRBV21-1 is tagged as a pseudogene. The CDR3 length is 20 residues. The CDR3 nucleotides are TGTGCCAGCAGCAAAGCGGGGACTAGCGGGAGGGCCGGGTTCTACAATGAGCAGTTCTTC. The encoded protein is CASSKAGTSGRAGFYNEQFF.

The genes are TRBV6-5 and TRBJ2-5, with 9 bases matching TRBD1. The V segment lost 9 bases and the J segment 11 bases; nucleotides outside the gene matches: 13. The germline CDR1 and CDR2 sequences are MNHEY and SVGAGI. The CDR3 is made up of 13 amino acids. Here the CDR3 reads CARATGGVKEQYF. The CDR3 coding sequence is TGTGCCAGAGCTACAGGGGGCGTAAAGGAGCAGTACTTC.

This clone appeared once. J is TRBJ2-1 and V is TRBV11-2; 7 positions match TRBD2. V shed 4 bases, J shed 0 bases, and the junction held 0 bases outside the gene matches. CDR1 and CDR2 (germline): SGHAT, FQNNGV. This CDR3 spans 14 amino acids. The CDR3 DNA reads as TGTGCCAGCAGCTCGGGGGGCTCCTACAATGAGCAGTTCTTC. This translates into CASSSGGSYNEQFF.

This clone was observed a few times. This sequence joins TRBV10-3 and TRBJ2-1; 15 bases fit TRBD2. CDR1 is ENHRY and CDR2 is SYGVKD in the germline V gene. After removal of 4 bases from V and 8 bases from J, the junction contained 6 bases not matched to a gene. The CDR3 is made up of 16 amino acids. The CDR3 loop reads CAISVGTSGRTDEQFF. CDR3 nucleotides: TGTGCCATCAGTGTAGGGACTAGCGGGAGGACGGATGAGCAGTTCTTC.

The genes are TRBV5-1 and TRBJ2-5; the D is unclear. This CDR3 has 13 amino acids. V gave up 0 bases and J gave up 2 bases, with 5 bases separating them. The germline V gene encodes CDR1 SGHRS and CDR2 YFSETQ. The CDR3 DNA is TGCGCCAGCAGCTTGGGGTTTCAAGAGACCCAGTACTTC. This sequence encodes CASSLGFQETQYF.

V and J are TRBV12-2 and TRBJ1-5. TRBV12-2 is marked as a pseudogene. The CDR3 consists of 12 residues. Written as DNA, the CDR3 is TGTGCAAGTCGCAGGGTGCATCAGCCCCAGCATTTT. Its translation: CASRRVHQPQHF.

This sequence joins TRBV4-1 and TRBJ2-2, with D unclear. CDR3 size: 13 residues. CDR1 and CDR2 (germline): MGHRA, YSYEKL. V was shortened by 0 bases and J by 9 bases, with 8 bases between the two germline ends. DNA of the CDR3: TGCGCCAGCAGCCAAGATGCTCGCAGGGAGCTGTTTTTT. Its translation: CASSQDARRELFF.